The 8 T cell receptor beta chains reported below all come from one sample, sequenced in a study of T cell responses to AZD1222 COVID-19 vaccine. Assay: immunoSEQ multiplex PCR; the TCRdb copy retains only in-frame clones and omits some. The sample consists of more than 85,000 clones, roughly 91% of them appearing once. The input for sequencing was peripheral blood, taken on day 0 of AZD1222 vaccination. Source of these receptors: an adult in good health.

This chain connects TRBV29-1 to TRBJ1-2; D gene unclear. Germline CDR1 and CDR2: SQVTM and ANQGSEA. The CDR3 consists of 12 residues. Deletions cut 1 base from V and 7 bases from J, with 10 bases between. For the CDR3, the DNA is TGCAGCGTTGAAGTAAATCCGGGTGGCTACACCTTC. It codes for CSVEVNPGGYTF.

J is TRBJ2-7 and V is TRBV5-1, with 9 nucleotides matching TRBD2. In germline, CDR1 is SGHRS, CDR2 YFSETQ. Unmatched junction bases numbered 5, after V lost 0 bases and J lost 4 bases. This CDR3 is 15 amino acids long. DNA of the CDR3: TGCGCCAGCAGCTTGGTAGCGGGAGTAGGTTACGAGCAGTACTTC. This encodes CASSLVAGVGYEQYF.

This chain links TRBV5-4 with TRBJ1-4; no firm D call. V lost 7 bases and J 7 bases, leaving 11 bases between the germline ends. Germline values: CDR1 SGHNT, CDR2 YYREEE (reference sequence). The CDR3 length is 12 residues. The CDR3 reads CASGPQGEKLFF. As DNA, the CDR3 is TGTGCCAGCGGCCCCCAAGGTGAAAAACTGTTTTTT.

V gene TRBV5-1 combines with J gene TRBJ2-7; TRBD2 matches 13 bases. This CDR3 has 16 residues. The junction had 9 bases not matched to a gene; V was cut back by 4 bases and J by 5 bases. The germline gives CDR1 SGHRS, CDR2 YFSETQ. This chain's CDR3 is CASSAGTSGMRDEQYF. CDR3 DNA sequence: TGCGCCAGCAGCGCCGGGACTAGCGGGATGCGGGACGAGCAGTACTTC.

V and J are TRBV9 and TRBJ2-1, with TRBD2 identical over 8 bases. Germline V gives CDR1 SGDLS, CDR2 YYNGEE. CDR3 length: 15 residues. Unmatched junction bases numbered 1, after V lost 0 bases and J lost 2 bases. DNA for the CDR3: TGTGCCAGCAGCGTAGTCGGGAGGGCCTACAATGAGCAGTTCTTC. Residues: CASSVVGRAYNEQFF.

The chain recombines TRBV9 with TRBJ2-5; the D gene is possibly TRBD2 (6 bases). The CDR3 is 14 amino acids. Trimming shortened V by 2 bases and J by 0 bases, and 8 bases separated the two germline ends. In germline, CDR1 is SGDLS, CDR2 YYNGEE. In DNA, the CDR3 is TGTGCCAGCAGCGTCGGGACTTACCAAGAGACCCAGTACTTC. Translating it yields CASSVGTYQETQYF.

This chain uses TRBV2 with TRBJ2-1; maybe TRBD2 (5 bases). Germline loops: CDR1 SNHLY, CDR2 FYNNEI. V lost 8 bases, J lost 0 bases, and 14 bases lay in between. This CDR3 comprises 15 residues. The DNA for the CDR3 is TGTGCCAGCTTGACCGAGCGGAGCTCCTACAATGAGCAGTTCTTC. This encodes CASLTERSSYNEQFF.

This clone was observed once. CDR3 sequence (DNA): TGTGCCAGCAGTTTAGGATTAAATCAGCCCCAGCATTTT. Its translation: CASSLGLNQPQHF. The V call is TRBV12-3 or TRBV12-4, the J call TRBJ1-5; no definite D call. V was cut by 1 base and J by 4 bases, with 5 bases left in between. The CDR3 is 13 amino acids.